This T cell receptor (beta chain) originates from a study of blood T cell repertoires in COVID-19. For the study at large: COVID-19 samples from acute and convalescent phases originated in the United States, Italy and Spain.

The junction had 13 bases not matched to a gene; V was cut back by 7 bases and J by 3 bases. The germline CDR1 and CDR2 sequences are SQVTM and ANQGSEA. The CDR3 contains 15 residues. As processed by the authors: Estimates of nucleated cell counts were drawn from the amplification of reference gene primers. Using immunoSEQ multiplex PCR, the repertoire was profiled, and TCRdb retains in-frame clones only, with some absent. V and J calls and clone size are given by that table; D and trimming were obtained from the DNA. Of 210,000 or so clones listed, roughly four fifths were seen once; the top ten hold about 12%.

Source material: peripheral blood. The V gene is TRBV29-1, the J gene TRBJ2-7; the match to TRBD1 covers 9 bases. The clonotype was recovered from a woman aged 40-49 years with acute or convalescent COVID-19. The CDR3 loop is CSASGTGTYLYEQYF. The CDR3 DNA follows: TGCAGCGCCTCCGGGACAGGGACTTACCTCTACGAGCAGTACTTC.